The clone carrying this T cell receptor (beta chain) was observed many times. Germline loops: CDR1 MNHEY, CDR2 SVGEGT. V lost 7 bases and J lost 10; bases outside the gene matches: 4. The CDR3 loop spans 12 amino acids. This record belongs to a study of response to subunit inactivated influenza vaccine. Each CDR3 protein gets one entry after TCRdb re-called the RT-PCR reads with MiXCR. This sample carries about 780,000 distinct CDR3 sequences, approximately 17% of them seen once, and the ten largest clones take approximately 11%. This TCR was recovered from a man aged 50 or older who received an inactivated influenza vaccine. The genes are TRBV6-2 or TRBV6-3 and TRBJ2-1; 10 bases align to TRBD2. Sequenced here: PBMCs from blood, sampled less than 6 days after vaccination. CDR3 residues: CASTSGSREQFF. The CDR3 coding sequence is TGTGCCAGCACTAGCGGGAGTCGGGAGCAGTTCTTC.